This TCR beta chain was obtained from a study of beta chain features in type 1 diabetes. Cells sorted by CD45RO/CCR7/CD25/CD127/CD95/CD27 comprised CD4+ naive, central memory, regulatory and stem cell-like memory cells. Reverse transcription of all isolated RNA meant that expressed TCRB transcripts were sequenced. Sequenced by immunoSEQ multiplex PCR; TCRdb stores in-frame clones only, minus some. There are 90,000 to 110,000 clones in the sample; around 40% occur only once, and roughly 0.064% lies in the top ten. Trimming left V 1 base short and J 4 bases short, with 11 bases between. From germline, CDR1 is SGHVS and CDR2 FQNEAQ. The CDR3 has 14 amino acids.

The TCR was taken from a young woman in good health. This chain joins TRBV7-8 and TRBJ2-7, with D perhaps TRBD1 (5 bases). The sequenced material came from stem cell memory CD4+ T cells from blood. The CDR3 sequence: CASSLDGHSYEQYF. The CDR3 DNA reads as TGTGCCAGCAGCTTAGACGGACATTCATACGAGCAGTACTTC.